The 4 T cell receptor beta chains presented below share a single source sample, sequenced in a study of PD-1 blockade in classical Hodgkin lymphoma. Only in-frame clones appear in the TCRdb table, and some are missing; sequencing was by immunoSEQ multiplex PCR. Altogether about 85,000 clones are present, 80% to 95% being singletons, with the ten largest covering about 2.7%. Relapse was seen in all patients after autologous stem cell transplantation, and brentuximab vedotin exposure was variable. The specimen was peripheral blood mononuclear cells (PBMCs), collected before the second cycle of nivolumab. Receptors originate from a human donor with classical Hodgkin lymphoma.

The CDR3 sequence: CASSIWSGAGNQPQHF. The CDR3 nucleotides are TGTGCCAGTAGTATCTGGTCGGGGGCGGGCAATCAGCCCCAGCATTTT. This chain links TRBV19 with TRBJ1-5, with D tentatively TRBD1 (6 bases). V gave up 3 bases and J gave up 2 bases, with 14 bases separating them. The germline V gene encodes CDR1 LNHDA and CDR2 SQIVND (reference sequence). CDR3 length: 16 amino acids.

This chain links TRBV19 with TRBJ1-3; a possible D gene is TRBD1 (5 bases). The CDR3 sequence is 15 residues long. CDR1 and CDR2 (germline): LNHDA, SQIVND (reference sequence). V was clipped by 3 bases and J by 2 bases, with 11 bases between them. CDR3 loop: CASSIPQGTGNTIYF. The CDR3 DNA follows: TGTGCCAGTAGTATCCCGCAGGGTACTGGAAACACCATATATTTT.

This chain links TRBV29-1 with TRBJ2-1; 7 nucleotides agree with TRBD1. CDR3 length: 13 amino acids. The V segment lost 4 bases and the J segment 8 bases; nucleotides outside the gene matches: 8. Germline V gives CDR1 SQVTM, CDR2 ANQGSEA. The CDR3 bases are TGCAGCGTTGGTGACAGGGTGTTCGATGAGCAGTTCTTC. Translated: CSVGDRVFDEQFF.

The chain couples TRBV9 to TRBJ2-3, with D perhaps matching TRBD2 (6 bases). The germline V gene encodes CDR1 SGDLS and CDR2 YYNGEE. The CDR3 is 14 amino acids. V shed 4 bases and J shed 5 bases, with 14 bases lying between them. CDR3 protein: CASSPREYRDTQYF. The DNA of the CDR3 is TGTGCCAGCAGCCCCCGGGAGTATCGAGATACGCAGTATTTT.